The T cell receptor beta chain under discussion was sequenced for a study of blood T cell repertoires in COVID-19. Study-level background: Italy, Spain and the United States were the sources of the convalescent and acute COVID-19 samples. PBMCs, B-cell-depleted T cells, or T cells were the source of the cDNA or gDNA that made up the material.

Authors' processing steps: It was from reference gene primer amplification that nucleated cell counts were estimated. Method: immunoSEQ multiplex PCR; TCRdb's copy keeps in-frame clones and lacks some. V, J and clone size were drawn from that table, and D and trimming were deduced from the DNA. This sample carries some 76,000 clones, 86% of them seen once, and the ten largest clones take roughly a sixth. Sequences were obtained from peripheral blood. The origin of this receptor is a man aged 80 or over in a cohort sampled during active COVID-19.

CDR3 DNA sequence: TGTGCCAGCAGCGTTAGCGGGGGGGGGACAGATACGCAGTATTTT. Translation gives CASSVSGGGTDTQYF. The chain employs TRBV5-6 and TRBJ2-3; TRBD2 matches at 11 bases. V shed 4 bases, J shed 3 bases, and the junction held 4 bases outside the gene matches. The CDR3 runs to 15 residues. CDR1 and CDR2 (germline): SGHDT, YYEEEE.